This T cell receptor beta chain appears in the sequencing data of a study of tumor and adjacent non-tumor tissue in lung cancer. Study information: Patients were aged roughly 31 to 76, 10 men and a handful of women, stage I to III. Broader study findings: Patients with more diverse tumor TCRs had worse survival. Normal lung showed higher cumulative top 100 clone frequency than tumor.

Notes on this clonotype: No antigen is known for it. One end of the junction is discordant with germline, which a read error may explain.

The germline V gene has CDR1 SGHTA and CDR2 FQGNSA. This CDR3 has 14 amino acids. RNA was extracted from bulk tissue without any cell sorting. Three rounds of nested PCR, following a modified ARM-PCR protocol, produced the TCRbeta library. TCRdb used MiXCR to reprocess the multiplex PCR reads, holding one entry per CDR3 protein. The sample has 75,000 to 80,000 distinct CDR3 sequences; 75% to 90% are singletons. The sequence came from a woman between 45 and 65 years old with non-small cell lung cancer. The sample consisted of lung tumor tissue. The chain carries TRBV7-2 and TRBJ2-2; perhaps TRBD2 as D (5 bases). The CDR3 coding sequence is TGTGCCTGCAGCTGGGTAGCGAACACCGGGGAGCTGTCTTTT. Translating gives CACSWVANTGELSF.